The 22 T cell receptor beta chains below were found in one sample sequenced in a study of blood T cell repertoires in COVID-19. Repertoires were generated with immunoSEQ multiplex PCR, while TCRdb's copy carries only in-frame clones and drops some. The table includes about 150,000 clones, 83% detected once. Sequences were obtained from peripheral blood. Every receptor here comes from an older woman with COVID-19, enrolled during active disease.

The chain links TRBV9 to TRBJ2-2; weak D call: TRBD1 (6 bases). The CDR3 length is 14 residues. Trimming stripped 4 bases from V and 4 bases from J, with 11 bases between. CDR1 is SGDLS and CDR2 is YYNGEE in the germline V gene. The CDR3 is CASSPTGTTGELFF. CDR3 nucleotide sequence: TGTGCCAGCAGCCCTACAGGGACCACCGGGGAGCTGTTTTTT.

This clone was picked up one time. The V call is TRBV3-1 (or the pseudogene TRBV3-2), the J call TRBJ2-7; 8 nucleotides agree with TRBD2. The germline V gene encodes CDR1 LGHDT and CDR2 YNNKEL (reference sequence). V lost 4 bases to trimming and J lost 0 bases; unmatched junction nucleotides: 5. CDR3 length: 15 residues. CDR3 nucleotide sequence: TGTGCCAGCAGCCCGAGCGGGAGAGACTCCTACGAGCAGTACTTC. Its protein product is CASSPSGRDSYEQYF.

V is TRBV19 and J is TRBJ1-1; D is ambiguous. This CDR3 comprises 14 residues. Trimming took 9 bases from V and 2 from J, leaving 16 bases between them. CDR1 and CDR2 from the germline V gene are LNHDA and SQIVND (reference sequence). The CDR3 sequence is CASHQVRKNTEAFF. The CDR3 DNA is TGTGCCAGCCACCAGGTCAGAAAAAACACTGAAGCTTTCTTT. Full variable domain (outside the CDR3, taken from reference TRBV19 and TRBJ1-1): DGGITQSPKYLFRKEGQNVTLSCEQNLNHDAMYWYRQDPGQGLRLIYYSQIVNDFQKGDIAEGYSVSREKKESFPLTVTSAQKNPTAFYLCASHQVRKNTEAFFGQGTRLTVV.

This clone came up once. The J gene is TRBJ1-6, the V gene TRBV6-5, with D possibly matching TRBD1 (6 bases). Germline loops: CDR1 MNHEY, CDR2 SVGAGI. Trimming removed 2 bases from V and 7 bases from J, with 15 bases in between. This CDR3 is 16 amino acids long. The CDR3 bases are TGTGCCAGCAGTTACGGCACAGGTAGGGGGAATTCACCCCTCCACTTT. Translating it yields CASSYGTGRGNSPLHF.

The chain links TRBV19 to TRBJ1-4; the match to TRBD1 covers 7 bases. V shed 6 bases and J 3 bases; nucleotides not matched to a gene: 4. CDR1 and CDR2 (germline): LNHDA, SQIVND (reference sequence). The CDR3 has 14 residues. This CDR3 reads CASRITGANEKLFF. The CDR3 bases are TGTGCCAGTAGAATTACAGGGGCTAATGAAAAACTGTTTTTT.

V usage is TRBV11-1 and J usage is TRBJ1-3; D is ambiguous. CDR1 SGHAT and CDR2 FQDESV come from the germline V gene (reference sequence). V lost 5 bases, J lost 9 bases, and 11 bases lay in between. The CDR3 contains 12 residues. CDR3 coding DNA: TGTGCCAGCAGCACCTACTCCGGCACCATATATTTT. It translates to CASSTYSGTIYF.

The rearrangement uses TRBV9 and TRBJ1-1, with D perhaps matching TRBD1 (6 bases). Germline CDR1 is SGDLS and CDR2 is YYNGEE. The V end lost 3 bases, the J end lost 4 bases, and 16 bases lay between the germline ends. The CDR3 contains 15 residues. CDR3 residues: CASSEGVSWGTEAFF. CDR3 in DNA: TGTGCCAGCAGCGAGGGGGTGTCCTGGGGCACTGAAGCTTTCTTT.

Note on this clone: Different DNA sequences within this sample yield the same CDR3. This chain uses TRBV6-5 with TRBJ1-5; tentatively, D is TRBD1 (5 bases). The CDR3 spans 12 residues. CDR1 MNHEY and CDR2 SVGAGI come from the germline V gene. With 6 bases removed from V and 6 bases from J, the gap between germline ends came to 9 bases. DNA of the CDR3: TGTGCCAGCAGGCCCGGGGGTCAGCCCCAGCATTTT. Protein sequence: CASRPGGQPQHF.

The CDR3 region has the DNA TGTGCCAGCAGCTTAGGACGTAGCGGGAGTAGTGAGCAGTACTTC. Its protein is CASSLGRSGSSEQYF. The chain is built from TRBV11-3 and TRBJ2-7; TRBD2 agrees at 9 bases. Germline CDR1 is SGHNT and CDR2 is YENEEA. The CDR3 spans 15 residues. Trimming at V came to 1 base and at J to 7 bases, leaving 8 bases not matched to a gene.

At least ten counts were recorded for this clone. The chain recombines TRBV3-1 (or the pseudogene TRBV3-2) with TRBJ2-5; 11 positions agree with TRBD1. The CDR3 runs to 14 residues. V was clipped by 7 bases and J by 5 bases; unmatched bases: 6. Germline values: CDR1 LGHDT, CDR2 YNNKEL (reference sequence). The CDR3 reads CASNAGTGGETQYF. The CDR3, as DNA: TGTGCCAGCAACGCCGGGACAGGGGGTGAGACCCAGTACTTC.

This clone came up a few times. CDR3 loop: CASSMVGERNYGYTF. The CDR3 DNA follows: TGTGCCAGTAGTATGGTAGGGGAAAGGAACTATGGCTACACCTTC. The chain couples TRBV19 to TRBJ1-2, with TRBD1 as a possible D gene (5 bases). V gave up 3 bases and J gave up 2 bases, with 13 bases separating them. CDR1 and CDR2 from the germline V gene are LNHDA and SQIVND (reference sequence). This CDR3 is 15 amino acids long.

The chain links TRBV2 to TRBJ2-1, with 15 bases fitting TRBD2. The CDR3 runs 15 residues. Germline V CDR1 and CDR2: SNHLY, FYNNEI. V lost 6 bases and J lost 3; bases outside the gene matches: 0. The CDR3 DNA is TGTGCCAGCAGGGGACTAGCGGGGGGCTACAATGAGCAGTTCTTC. This encodes CASRGLAGGYNEQFF.

The chain couples TRBV9 to TRBJ2-3, with TRBD1 matching 8 bases. Germline loops: CDR1 SGDLS, CDR2 YYNGEE. Trimming at V came to 4 bases and at J to 4 bases, leaving 5 bases not matched to a gene. The CDR3 loop spans 14 amino acids. The CDR3 loop is CASSLGQGADTQYF. In nucleotides, the CDR3 is TGTGCCAGCAGCTTAGGACAGGGAGCAGATACGCAGTATTTT.

The rearrangement joins TRBV6-5 to TRBJ1-1; tentatively, D is TRBD1 (6 bases). The CDR3 is 15 amino acids. Per germline, CDR1 MNHEY and CDR2 SVGAGI. Trimming pared 5 bases from V and 0 bases from J, leaving 13 bases between. CDR3 DNA sequence: TGTGCCAGCAGTCCGCAAGGGGGATTGAACACTGAAGCTTTCTTT. Encoded protein: CASSPQGGLNTEAFF.

This clone was counted once. Distinct nucleotide sequences in the sample also encode this CDR3. The CDR3, as DNA: TGTGCCAGCAGCGTAGTATCTGGCTCCACTGAAGCTTTCTTT. This codes for CASSVVSGSTEAFF. V gene TRBV9 combines with J gene TRBJ1-1; D is ambiguous. The CDR3 contains 14 residues. Trimming took 0 bases from V and 4 from J, leaving 10 bases between them. CDR1 and CDR2 from the germline V gene are SGDLS and YYNGEE.

J is TRBJ1-1 and V is TRBV5-1; 7 bases align to TRBD1. CDR1 is SGHRS and CDR2 is YFSETQ in the germline V gene. V trimming: 3 bases; J trimming: 7 bases; junction bases outside the gene matches: 9. The CDR3 is made up of 14 amino acids. The chain's CDR3 is CASSSYTGADEAFF. CDR3 in DNA: TGCGCCAGCAGCTCGTACACAGGGGCGGATGAAGCTTTCTTT.

The CDR3 region is CASSLQDTEAFF. Written as DNA, the CDR3 is TGTGCCAGCAGCTTACAGGACACTGAAGCTTTCTTT. V usage is TRBV5-4 and J usage is TRBJ1-1, with D perhaps matching TRBD1 (5 bases). The CDR3 is 12 amino acids. Trimming removed 2 bases from V and 3 bases from J, with 5 bases in between. The germline V gene encodes CDR1 SGHNT and CDR2 YYREEE (reference sequence). Drawing the rest from reference TRBV5-4 and TRBJ1-1, the complete variable domain is ETGVTQSPTHLIKTRGQQVTLRCSSQSGHNTVSWYQQALGQGPQFIFQYYREEENGRGNFPPRFSGLQFPNYSSELNVNALELDDSALYLCASSLQDTEAFFGQGTRLTVV.

The rearrangement joins TRBV12-3 or TRBV12-4 to TRBJ1-1; D is unclear. The CDR3 loop spans 13 amino acids. V was trimmed by 9 bases and J by 0 bases, leaving 11 bases between them. The CDR3 region has the DNA TGTGCCAGTCATATCCGGGTGAACACTGAAGCTTTCTTT. This encodes CASHIRVNTEAFF.

The chain has TRBV9 and TRBJ1-1; D perhaps matches TRBD1 (6 bases). Germline V lookup: CDR1 SGDLS, CDR2 YYNGEE. V was pared by 0 bases and J by 8 bases, with 14 bases between. CDR3 length equals 14 residues. CDR3 in amino acids: CASSVAPWTEEAFF. The CDR3 coding sequence is TGTGCCAGCAGCGTAGCCCCCTGGACAGAAGAAGCTTTCTTT.

This rearrangement joins TRBV5-1 to TRBJ2-1, with 9 bases fitting TRBD2. V was pared by 0 bases and J by 3 bases, with 4 bases of the junction left unmatched. The CDR3 is 16 amino acids. Per germline, CDR1 SGHRS and CDR2 YFSETQ. This CDR3 is CASSLVPSGVYNEQFF. CDR3 nucleotides: TGCGCCAGCAGCTTGGTTCCTAGCGGGGTCTACAATGAGCAGTTCTTC.

The chain is built from TRBV9 and TRBJ1-1; 7 positions agree with TRBD1. The CDR3 consists of 14 residues. The germline CDR1 and CDR2 sequences are SGDLS and YYNGEE. With V trimmed by 6 bases and J by 4 bases, 9 bases remained unmatched. As DNA, the CDR3 is TGTGCCAGCACAAGGGGGCGCCTGGGCACTGAAGCTTTCTTT. As protein: CASTRGRLGTEAFF.

The chain uses TRBV15 and TRBJ1-2, with a possible D match to TRBD1 (5 bases). Trimming shortened V by 0 bases and J by 7 bases, and 9 bases separated the two germline ends. CDR1 and CDR2 from the germline V gene are LNHNV and YYDKDF (reference sequence). The CDR3 is 13 residues long. The CDR3 spells CATSREAGSGYTF. The CDR3 nucleotides are TGTGCCACCAGCAGAGAGGCAGGGTCTGGCTACACCTTC.